One and the same sample provided the 25 T cell receptor beta chains below, sequenced in a study of blood T cell repertoires in COVID-19. Generated by immunoSEQ multiplex PCR, the TCRdb table keeps only in-frame clones and is missing some. In the table there are fewer than 350,000 clones, 70% to 90% of which are singletons. Material for sequencing was peripheral blood. The receptors originated from a woman aged 30 to 39 with COVID-19, enrolled during active disease.

V usage is TRBV11-2 and J usage is TRBJ2-5; 11 nucleotides match TRBD2. This CDR3 contains 16 residues. Germline trimming cut 5 bases from V and 1 base from J; bases unmatched to any gene: 6. Germline CDR1 reads SGHAT; CDR2 reads FQNNGV. The CDR3 nucleotides are TGTGCCAGCAGCATCCCGGGACTAGCGGCCCAAGAGACCCAGTACTTC. It is translated as CASSIPGLAAQETQYF.

The V and J genes are TRBV18 and TRBJ1-2; D gene uncertain. Germline V gene sequence: CDR1 KGHSH, CDR2 LQKENI. V gave up 6 bases and J gave up 6 bases, with 20 bases separating them. The CDR3 has 15 residues. Written as DNA, the CDR3 is TGTGCCAGCTCGATCGGGGTTGGTCGGACTGATGGCTACACCTTC. Amino acid sequence: CASSIGVGRTDGYTF.

The genes are TRBV28 and TRBJ2-5; 7 nucleotides agree with TRBD2. The germline CDR1 and CDR2 sequences are MDHEN and SYDVKM. CDR3 length: 13 amino acids. The V and J ends lost 6 bases and 4 bases, in that order; junction bases with no gene match: 5. The CDR3 region has the DNA TGTGCCAGCAGCCTGGGGGGGGGAGAGACCCAGTACTTC. It yields the protein CASSLGGGETQYF.

The chain combines TRBV25-1 with TRBJ2-5; a weak D match, TRBD1 (6 bases). This CDR3 has 16 residues. CDR1 and CDR2 from the germline V gene are MGHDK and SYGVNS. With 1 base removed from V and 1 base from J, the gap between germline ends came to 13 bases. CDR3 in amino acids: CASSESGRGTQETQYF. DNA of the CDR3: TGTGCCAGCAGTGAATCGGGCAGGGGTACCCAAGAGACCCAGTACTTC.

The rearrangement joins TRBV7-8 to TRBJ1-2; D is possibly TRBD1 (5 bases). The CDR3 is 16 residues long. Trimming shortened V by 5 bases and J by 3 bases, and 19 bases separated the two germline ends. Germline V gives CDR1 SGHVS, CDR2 FQNEAQ. CDR3 coding DNA: TGTGCCAGCAGCGCATGGGGGGGACGCTACGACTATGGCTACACCTTC. Its protein is CASSAWGGRYDYGYTF.

The rearrangement uses TRBV11-2 and TRBJ1-3, with D tentatively TRBD1 (6 bases). Trimming removed 7 bases from V and 1 base from J, with 20 bases in between. Germline V lookup: CDR1 SGHAT, CDR2 FQNNGV. CDR3 length: 17 residues. CDR3 nucleotide sequence: TGTGCCAGCACCCCCGGGGGGGGCGCCTCGTCTGGAAACACCATATATTTT. Encoded protein: CASTPGGGASSGNTIYF.

The genes are TRBV7-9 and TRBJ1-2, with D hard to call. The CDR3 consists of 13 residues. Germline V gene sequence: CDR1 SEHNR, CDR2 FQNEAQ (reference sequence). V was cut by 1 base and J by 3 bases, with 6 bases left in between. This chain's CDR3 is CASSLVRDYGYTF. DNA for the CDR3: TGTGCCAGCAGCTTAGTTCGGGACTATGGCTACACCTTC.

This chain joins TRBV24-1 and TRBJ2-5, with 16 positions matching TRBD2. The CDR3 contains 17 residues. Per germline, CDR1 KGHDR and CDR2 SFDVKD. Unmatched junction bases numbered 7, after V lost 5 bases and J lost 5 bases. For the CDR3, the DNA is TGTGCCACCAGTGCAGGGACTAGCGGGGGGGTATCGGAGACCCAGTACTTC. This gives the protein CATSAGTSGGVSETQYF.

This sequence joins TRBV6-2 or TRBV6-3 and TRBJ2-1; 7 bases are a match to TRBD1. With 0 bases clipped from V and 8 bases from J, the junction kept 4 bases outside the gene matches. The germline CDR1 and CDR2 sequences are MNHEY and SVGEGT. The CDR3 has 14 residues. The CDR3 nucleotides read TGTGCCAGCAGTTACTCGGCAGGGGGAGATGAGCAGTTCTTC. It specifies CASSYSAGGDEQFF.

The V call is TRBV7-6, the J call TRBJ1-6, with 8 bases aligning to TRBD1. Losses at the gene ends were 6 bases for V and 7 bases for J; bases not matched to a gene: 8. Germline loops: CDR1 SGHVS, CDR2 FNYEAQ. The CDR3 runs to 15 residues. CDR3 amino acids: CASSYTTGENSPLHF. CDR3 bases: TGTGCCAGCAGTTACACGACAGGGGAAAATTCACCCCTCCACTTT.

This clone has just a few counts. This sequence joins TRBV5-4 and TRBJ1-1, with D possibly TRBD1 on 5 matching bases. In germline, CDR1 is SGHNT, CDR2 YYREEE (reference sequence). The V and J ends lost 2 bases and 1 base respectively, with 12 bases between them. CDR3 length: 15 amino acids. In DNA, the CDR3 is TGTGCCAGCAGCTTTCGCGGGGGTAGGAACACTGAAGCTTTCTTT. Its translation is CASSFRGGRNTEAFF.

The chain couples TRBV10-2 to TRBJ1-1; perhaps TRBD1 as D (6 bases). Trimming took 4 bases from V and 0 from J, leaving 12 bases between them. The CDR3 runs 15 residues. Germline loops: CDR1 WSHSY, CDR2 SAAADI. CDR3 nucleotides: TGCGCCAGCAGTGGCCTTGACAGGATGAACACTGAAGCTTTCTTT. Its protein product is CASSGLDRMNTEAFF.

The chain recombines TRBV2 with TRBJ2-7, with D possibly matching TRBD1 (6 bases). V lost 0 bases and J lost 6, with 15 bases in between. This CDR3 is 15 amino acids long. Germline lookup yields CDR1 SNHLY and CDR2 FYNNEI. This CDR3 is CASSEATVAGVEQYF. In DNA form, the CDR3 reads TGTGCCAGCAGTGAAGCTACAGTAGCAGGGGTCGAGCAGTACTTC.

V and J are TRBV5-6 and TRBJ2-1; TRBD2 is a possible D gene (6 bases). Germline V lookup: CDR1 SGHDT, CDR2 YYEEEE. The CDR3 sequence is 12 residues long. Deletions cut 3 bases from V and 5 bases from J, with 6 bases between. In nucleotides, the CDR3 is TGTGCCAGCAGCTGGGGGGACAATGAGCAGTTCTTC. The encoded protein is CASSWGDNEQFF. The full variable domain, rest sourced from reference TRBV5-6 and TRBJ2-1, is DAGVTQSPTHLIKTRGQQVTLRCSPKSGHDTVSWYQQALGQGPQFIFQYYEEEERQRGNFPDRFSGHQFPNYSSELNVNALLLGDSALYLCASSWGDNEQFFGPGTRLTVL.

CDR3 nucleotides: TGCAGCGTTGAAGATTGGCGGGGGGAAACATCCGCTAACTATGGCTACACCTTC. Protein sequence: CSVEDWRGETSANYGYTF. The V and J genes are TRBV29-1 and TRBJ1-2, with a tentative D call TRBD1 (5 bases). The V gene lost 0 bases and the J gene lost 0 bases, with 20 bases spanning the gap. Germline CDR1 is SQVTM and CDR2 is ANQGSEA. The CDR3 contains 18 residues.

CDR3 DNA: TGTGCCAGCAGTTCCGTCGGGGTTGGCCCCCCCATTCAGTACTTC. Protein product: CASSSVGVGPPIQYF. This sequence joins TRBV6-5 and TRBJ2-4, with a tentative D call TRBD2 (5 bases). V lost 4 bases and J 9 bases, leaving 19 bases between the germline ends. The CDR3 length is 15 residues. Per the germline V gene, CDR1 is MNHEY and CDR2 is SVGAGI.

The V and J genes are TRBV5-1 and TRBJ2-7; TRBD2 might be the D (6 bases). Germline assignment: CDR1 SGHRS and CDR2 YFSETQ. V was trimmed by 3 bases and J by 3 bases, leaving 7 bases between them. This CDR3 spans 12 amino acids. Here the CDR3 DNA reads TGCGCCAGCAGCTGGGGGGACTACGAGCAGTACTTC. Protein: CASSWGDYEQYF.

The chain is built from TRBV5-8 and TRBJ2-5, with TRBD1 matching over 11 bases. V shed 4 bases and J 4 bases; nucleotides not matched to a gene: 12. CDR3 length: 17 amino acids. CDR1 is SGHTS and CDR2 is YDEGEE in the germline V gene. The CDR3 DNA follows: TGTGCCAGCAGCCCCACGGGACAGGGGGTTAAACGAGAGACCCAGTACTTC. It yields the protein CASSPTGQGVKRETQYF.

The V and J genes are TRBV29-1 and TRBJ2-1; possible D gene TRBD1, 5 bases. Trimming left V 6 bases short and J 7 bases short, with 13 bases between. The CDR3 consists of 12 residues. CDR1 is SQVTM and CDR2 is ANQGSEA in the germline V gene. DNA for the CDR3: TGCAGCGTGCCACAGGTTTGGAATGAGCAGTTCTTC. Residues: CSVPQVWNEQFF.

The CDR3 DNA reads TGTGCCACCAGCAGAGACTTACAAGGCACAGATACGCAGTATTTT. Protein: CATSRDLQGTDTQYF. V is TRBV15 and J is TRBJ2-3, with unresolved D. Trimming took 0 bases from V and 1 from J, leaving 8 bases between them. Germline values: CDR1 LNHNV, CDR2 YYDKDF (reference sequence). The CDR3 runs to 15 residues.

This clone was seen repeatedly, ten times or more. The rearrangement joins TRBV2 to TRBJ1-1, with a weak D call TRBD1 (6 bases). Germline CDR1 SNHLY, CDR2 FYNNEI. Trimming stripped 8 bases from V and 2 bases from J, with 9 bases between. This CDR3 region has 12 residues. CDR3 sequence (DNA): TGTGCCAGCGGCAGGGGAAACACTGAAGCTTTCTTT. Residues: CASGRGNTEAFF.

The chain is built from TRBV9 and TRBJ1-3, with D hard to call. The CDR3 length is 14 residues. The V gene lost 3 bases and the J gene lost 0 bases, with 7 bases spanning the gap. From germline, CDR1 is SGDLS and CDR2 YYNGEE. The CDR3 sequence: CASSGVLSGNTIYF. CDR3 sequence (DNA): TGTGCCAGCAGCGGTGTTCTCTCTGGAAACACCATATATTTT. Full variable domain (remainder filled in from reference TRBV9 and TRBJ1-3): DSGVTQTPKHLITATGQRVTLRCSPRSGDLSVYWYQQSLDQGLQFLIQYYNGEERAKGNILERFSAQQFPDLHSELNLSSLELGDSALYFCASSGVLSGNTIYFGEGSWLTVV.

The V call is TRBV2, the J call TRBJ1-2; D may be TRBD1 (6 bases). The germline gives CDR1 SNHLY, CDR2 FYNNEI. The V gene lost 4 bases and the J gene lost 4 bases, with 13 bases spanning the gap. CDR3 length: 14 residues. CDR3 protein: CASSADRSSYGYTF. For the CDR3, the DNA is TGTGCCAGCAGTGCAGACAGGTCATCCTATGGCTACACCTTC.

This clone was recorded only once. The chain recombines TRBV27 with TRBJ1-5, with TRBD1 as a possible D gene (6 bases). This CDR3 has 17 residues. CDR1 is MNHEY and CDR2 is SMNVEV in the germline V gene (reference sequence). Trimming took off 5 bases at V and 5 bases at J, with 22 bases between the two ends. DNA for the CDR3: TGTGCCAGCAGTCCGTCACAGGGAGAAGCTTTCGATCAGCCCCAGCATTTT. Translated: CASSPSQGEAFDQPQHF.

This clone has a handful of counts. The same CDR3 is also encoded by other DNA sequences in this sample. This chain joins TRBV18 and TRBJ2-7; D is unclear. The CDR3 extends over 12 amino acids. CDR1 is KGHSH and CDR2 is LQKENI in the germline V gene. V lost 1 base, J lost 1 base, and 2 bases lay in between. Written as DNA, the CDR3 is TGTGCCAGCTCACCACTATCCTACGAGCAGTACTTC. Amino acids: CASSPLSYEQYF.